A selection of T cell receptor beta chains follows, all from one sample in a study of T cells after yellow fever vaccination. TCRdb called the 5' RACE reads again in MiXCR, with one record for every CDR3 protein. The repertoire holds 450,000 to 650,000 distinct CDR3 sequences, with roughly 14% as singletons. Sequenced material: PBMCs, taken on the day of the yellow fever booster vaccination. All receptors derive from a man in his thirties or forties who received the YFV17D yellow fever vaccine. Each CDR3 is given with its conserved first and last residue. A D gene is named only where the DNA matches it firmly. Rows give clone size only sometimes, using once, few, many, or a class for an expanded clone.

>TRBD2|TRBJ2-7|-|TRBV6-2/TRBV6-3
TGTGCCACCCATGTCGGCGGGACTAGCTCCTACGAGCAGTACTTC
CATHVGGTSSYEQYF
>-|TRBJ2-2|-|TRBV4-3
TGCGCCAGCAGCCAAGAAACAGGGGGGGAGCTGTTTTTT
CASSQETGGELFF
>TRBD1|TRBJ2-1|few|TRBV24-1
TGTGCCACCAGTGATCAGGAAGGGACAGAGTTGAATGAGCAGTTCTTC
CATSDQEGTELNEQFF
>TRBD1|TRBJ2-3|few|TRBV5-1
TGCGCCAGCAGGACGGGACAGGGGATGACAGATACGCAGTATTTT
CASRTGQGMTDTQYF
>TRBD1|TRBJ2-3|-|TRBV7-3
TGTGCCAGCGGACAGGGCAACACAGATACGCGGTATTTT
CASGQGNTDTRYF
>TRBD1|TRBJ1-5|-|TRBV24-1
TGTGCCACCAGTGACCCCGGACAGGGGGAAAATCAGCCCCAGCATTTT
CATSDPGQGENQPQHF
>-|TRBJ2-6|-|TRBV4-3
TGCGCCAGCAGCCAAGAGGAGCGGAGCTACTCTGGGGCCAACGTCCTGACTTTC
CASSQEERSYSGANVLTF
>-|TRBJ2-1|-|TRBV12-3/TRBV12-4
TGTGCCAGCAGGACACGACACAATGAGCAGTTCTTC
CASRTRHNEQFF
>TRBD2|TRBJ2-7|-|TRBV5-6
TGTGCCAGCAGCTTACGGGTGGGACTAGGGCTCGAGCAGTACTTC
CASSLRVGLGLEQYF
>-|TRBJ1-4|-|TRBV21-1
TGTGCCAGCAGCCGACGACAGGCCCTTGAAAAACTGTTTTTT
CASSRRQALEKLFF
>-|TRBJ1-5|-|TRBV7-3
TGTGCCAGCAGCTTAATGTGGGGTCAGCCCCAGCATTTT
CASSLMWGQPQHF
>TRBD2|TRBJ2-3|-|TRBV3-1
TGTGCCAGCAGCCAAGATCCCCGGACTAGCGGGAGACCAGATACGCAGTATTTT
CASSQDPRTSGRPDTQYF
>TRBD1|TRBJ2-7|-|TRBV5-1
TGCGCCAGCAGCAGAGGGACAGGTTCGTATTACGAGCAGTACTTC
CASSRGTGSYYEQYF
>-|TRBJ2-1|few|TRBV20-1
TGCAGTGCTAGAGATTTAATGGGACACGTCCTAGGGGAGCAGTTCTTC
CSARDLMGHVLGEQFF
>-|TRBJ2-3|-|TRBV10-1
TGCGCCAGCAGTGAGTCGGGCAAAGATACGCAGTATTTT
CASSESGKDTQYF
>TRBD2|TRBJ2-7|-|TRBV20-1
TGCAGTGCTAGTGGGAACAGGCTAGCGGGAGGGCCCTACGAGCAGTACTTC
CSASGNRLAGGPYEQYF
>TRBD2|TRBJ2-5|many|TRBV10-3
TGTGCCATCAGTGAGGGACTAGCGGGAGGCCTTGAGACCCAGTACTTC
CAISEGLAGGLETQYF
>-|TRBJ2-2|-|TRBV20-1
TGCAGTGCACCCCGGGGAAACGGGGAGCTGTTTTTT
CSAPRGNGELFF
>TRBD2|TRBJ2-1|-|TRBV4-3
TGCGCCAGCAGCCACGTCCCACTAGCGGGAAACGGGAATGAGCAGTTCTTC
CASSHVPLAGNGNEQFF
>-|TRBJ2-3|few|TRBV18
TGTGCCAGCTCACCCCAAAGCACAGATACGCAGTATTTT
CASSPQSTDTQYF
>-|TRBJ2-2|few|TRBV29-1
TGCAGCGTCGACGGAACAACGAACACCGGGGAGCTGTTTTTT
CSVDGTTNTGELFF
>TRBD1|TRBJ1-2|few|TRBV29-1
TGCAGCGCAGGAGTCGTACCGGGACAGGGGGGCTATGGCTACACCTTC
CSAGVVPGQGGYGYTF
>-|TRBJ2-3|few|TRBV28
TGTGCCAGCAGTTCCCCCCCCACAGGCCTAACGCAGTATTTT
CASSSPPTGLTQYF
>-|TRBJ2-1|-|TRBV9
TGTCCCAGCAACGTTCCGGGAGAGAGCTCCTACAATGAGCAGTTCTTC
CPSNVPGESSYNEQFF
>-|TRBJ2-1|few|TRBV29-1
TGCAGCGTACCCCCGGGACACTCGTGGCGGAATGAGCAGTTCTTC
CSVPPGHSWRNEQFF
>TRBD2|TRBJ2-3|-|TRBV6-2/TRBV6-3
TGTGCCAGCAGCTCCGAAGCTAGCGGCTACACAGATACGCAGTATTTT
CASSSEASGYTDTQYF
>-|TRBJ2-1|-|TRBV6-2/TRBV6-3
TGTGCCAGCATTCCGACGCGGAGTATCTACAATGAGCAGTTCTTC
CASIPTRSIYNEQFF
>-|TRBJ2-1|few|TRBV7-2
TGTGCCAGCAGCTCCCCAGGTACCGGATACAATGAGCAGTTCTTC
CASSSPGTGYNEQFF
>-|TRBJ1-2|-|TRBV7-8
TGTGCCAGCAGCCCCCTCGGACGGCCCGAGGGTGGCTACACCTTC
CASSPLGRPEGGYTF
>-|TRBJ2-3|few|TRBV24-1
TGTGCCACCGCGGGGAGCCAAAACACAGATACGCAGTATTTT
CATAGSQNTDTQYF
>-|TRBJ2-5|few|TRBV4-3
TGCGCCAGCAGCCAAGCAGGGTATCGAGAGACCCAGTACTTC
CASSQAGYRETQYF
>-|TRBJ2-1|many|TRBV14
TGTGCCAGCAGCCAAGATATTAGCGGCTTGCAGTTCTTC
CASSQDISGLQFF
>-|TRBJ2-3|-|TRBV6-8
TGTGCCAGCAGTCCTTGGGCGCGTTCAGATACGCAGTATTTT
CASSPWARSDTQYF
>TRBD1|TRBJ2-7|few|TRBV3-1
TGTGCCAGCAGCCAAGAGGGACAGGGTAACGAGCAGTACTTC
CASSQEGQGNEQYF
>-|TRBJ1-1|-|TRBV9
TGTGCCAGCAGCCCAGCGGTACCTCCCTTGGCTGAAGCTTTCTTT
CASSPAVPPLAEAFF
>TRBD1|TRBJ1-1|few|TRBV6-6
TGTGCCAGCAGTTACGACAGGGAGGCTTTCTTT
CASSYDREAFF
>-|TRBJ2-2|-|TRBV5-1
TGCGCCAGCACCACTAAGCTGTTTTTT
CASTTKLFF
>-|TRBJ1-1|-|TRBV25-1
TGTGCCAGCAGTGAATCTGACGTGGCTGGAGCTTTCTTT
CASSESDVAGAFF
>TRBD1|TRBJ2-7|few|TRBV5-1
TGCGCCAGCAGCTTGGTGGGCAGGGGGCGCGAGCAGTACTTC
CASSLVGRGREQYF
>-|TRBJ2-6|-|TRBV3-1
TGTGCCAGCAGCCAAGACGCGGGACAGATGACCTCTGGGGCCAACGTCCTGACTTTC
CASSQDAGQMTSGANVLTF
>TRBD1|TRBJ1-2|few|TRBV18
TGTGCCAGCTACGTGGGACAGGGTGCAGGCTACACCTTC
CASYVGQGAGYTF
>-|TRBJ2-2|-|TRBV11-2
TGTGCCAGCAACAAGGGGAGACTGAACACCGGGGAGCTGTTTTTT
CASNKGRLNTGELFF
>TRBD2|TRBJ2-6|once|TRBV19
TGTGCCAGTAGTTGGACTAGCGGGAGCATTGGGGCCAACGTCCTGACTTTC
CASSWTSGSIGANVLTF
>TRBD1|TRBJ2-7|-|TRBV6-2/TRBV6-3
TGTGCCAGCAGTTACCCTGGACAGGTCCGGTCAGACTTC
CASSYPGQVRSDF
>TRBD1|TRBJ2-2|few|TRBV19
TGTGCCAGTAGTATCGCCCTCTCTAGGACAGGGCCAACCGGGGAGCTGTTTTTT
CASSIALSRTGPTGELFF
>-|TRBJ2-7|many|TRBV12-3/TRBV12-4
TGTGCCAGCAGTTTCTCCCTCGAGCAGTACTTC
CASSFSLEQYF
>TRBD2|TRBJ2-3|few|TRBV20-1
TGCAGTGCTCGACTAGCGGACACAGATACGCAGTATTTT
CSARLADTDTQYF
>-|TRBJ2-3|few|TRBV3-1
TGTGCCAGCAGCCAAGTGGGAAGCGCCACAGATACGCAGTATTTT
CASSQVGSATDTQYF
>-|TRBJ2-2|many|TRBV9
TGTGCCAGCAGTGGTTCAGGGACCGGGGAGCTGTTTTTT
CASSGSGTGELFF
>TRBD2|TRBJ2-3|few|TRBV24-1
TGTGCCACCAGTGTCGGGACTAGCTTGTCAGATACGCAGTATTTT
CATSVGTSLSDTQYF
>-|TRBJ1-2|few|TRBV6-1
TGTGCCAGCAGTGGACTACTAATCGTCAACTATGGCTACACCTTC
CASSGLLIVNYGYTF